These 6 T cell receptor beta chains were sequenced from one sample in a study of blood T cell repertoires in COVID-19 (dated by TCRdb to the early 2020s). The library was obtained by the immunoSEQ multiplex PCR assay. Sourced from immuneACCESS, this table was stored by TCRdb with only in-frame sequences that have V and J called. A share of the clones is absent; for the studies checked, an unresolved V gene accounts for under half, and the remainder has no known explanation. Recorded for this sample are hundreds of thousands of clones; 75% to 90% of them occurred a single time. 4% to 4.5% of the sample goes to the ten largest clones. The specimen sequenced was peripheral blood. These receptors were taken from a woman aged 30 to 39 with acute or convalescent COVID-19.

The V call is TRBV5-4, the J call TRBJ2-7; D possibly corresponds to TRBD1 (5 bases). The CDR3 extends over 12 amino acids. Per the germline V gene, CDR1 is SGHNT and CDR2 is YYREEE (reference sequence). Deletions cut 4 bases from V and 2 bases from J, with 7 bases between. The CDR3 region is CASSLDTYEQYF. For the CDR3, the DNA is TGTGCCAGCAGCCTGGACACCTACGAGCAGTACTTC. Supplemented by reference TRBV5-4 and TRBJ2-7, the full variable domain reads ETGVTQSPTHLIKTRGQQVTLRCSSQSGHNTVSWYQQALGQGPQFIFQYYREEENGRGNFPPRFSGLQFPNYSSELNVNALELDDSALYLCASSLDTYEQYFGPGTRLTVT.

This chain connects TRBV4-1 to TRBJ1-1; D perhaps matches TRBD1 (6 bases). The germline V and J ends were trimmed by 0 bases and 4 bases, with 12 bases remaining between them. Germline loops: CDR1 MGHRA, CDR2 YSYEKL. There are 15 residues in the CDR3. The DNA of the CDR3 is TGCGCCAGCAGCCAAGATTCGAGGGGGGGCACTGAAGCTTTCTTT. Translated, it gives CASSQDSRGGTEAFF.

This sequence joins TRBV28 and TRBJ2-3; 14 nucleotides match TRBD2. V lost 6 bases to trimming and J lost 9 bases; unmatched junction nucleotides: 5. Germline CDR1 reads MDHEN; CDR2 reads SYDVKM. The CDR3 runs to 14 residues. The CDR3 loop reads CASSQTSGGGTQYF. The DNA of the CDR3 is TGTGCCAGCAGCCAGACTAGCGGGGGGGGGACGCAGTATTTT.

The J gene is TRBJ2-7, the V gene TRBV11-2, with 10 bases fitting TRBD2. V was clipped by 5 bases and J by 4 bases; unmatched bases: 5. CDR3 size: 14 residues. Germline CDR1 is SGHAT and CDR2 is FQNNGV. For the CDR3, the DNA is TGTGCCAGCAGCCCTGGGACTAGCGCTTACGAGCAGTACTTC. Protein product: CASSPGTSAYEQYF.

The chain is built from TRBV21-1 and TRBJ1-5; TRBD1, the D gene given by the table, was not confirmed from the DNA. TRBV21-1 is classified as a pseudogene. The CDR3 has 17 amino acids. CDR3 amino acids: CASTQSPRRGADQPQHF. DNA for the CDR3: TGTGCCAGCACCCAAAGCCCACGCAGGGGGGCTGATCAGCCCCAGCATTTT.

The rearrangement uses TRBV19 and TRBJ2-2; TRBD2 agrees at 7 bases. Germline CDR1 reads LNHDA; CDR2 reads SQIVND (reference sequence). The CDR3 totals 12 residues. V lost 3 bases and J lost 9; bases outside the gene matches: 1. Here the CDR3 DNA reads TGTGCCAGTAGTATGGGGGGGAGGGAGCTGTTTTTT. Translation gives CASSMGGRELFF.